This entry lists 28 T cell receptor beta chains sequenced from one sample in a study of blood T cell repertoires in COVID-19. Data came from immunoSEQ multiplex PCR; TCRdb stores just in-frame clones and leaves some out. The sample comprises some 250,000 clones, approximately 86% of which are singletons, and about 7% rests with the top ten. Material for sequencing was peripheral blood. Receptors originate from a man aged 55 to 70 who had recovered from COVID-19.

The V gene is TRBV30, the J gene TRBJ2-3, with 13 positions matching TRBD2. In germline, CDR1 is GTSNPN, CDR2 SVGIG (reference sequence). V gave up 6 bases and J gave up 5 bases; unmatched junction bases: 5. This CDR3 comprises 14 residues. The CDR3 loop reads CACGLAGALDTQYF. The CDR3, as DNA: TGTGCCTGCGGACTAGCGGGGGCCTTAGATACGCAGTATTTT.

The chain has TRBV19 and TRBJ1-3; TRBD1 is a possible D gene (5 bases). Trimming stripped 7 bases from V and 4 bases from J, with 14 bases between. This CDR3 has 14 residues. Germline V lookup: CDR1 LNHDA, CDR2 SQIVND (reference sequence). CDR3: CASTRARAGNTIYF. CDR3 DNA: TGTGCCAGTACCAGGGCAAGAGCAGGAAACACCATATATTTT.

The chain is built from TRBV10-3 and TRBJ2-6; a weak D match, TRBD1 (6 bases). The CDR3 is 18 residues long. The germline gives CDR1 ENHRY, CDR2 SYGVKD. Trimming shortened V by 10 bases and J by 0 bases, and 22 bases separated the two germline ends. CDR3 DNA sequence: TGTGCCAGTGGACAGTCGCCAGGATCCCCCTCTGGGGCCAACGTCCTGACTTTC. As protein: CASGQSPGSPSGANVLTF.

The CDR3 reads CASSPAGGAVGAFF. CDR3 nucleotides: TGTGCCAGCAGCCCCGCGGGGGGAGCTGTCGGAGCTTTCTTT. V is TRBV9 and J is TRBJ1-1, with D maybe TRBD1 (5 bases). The V end was cut by 4 bases, the J end by 10 bases, with 20 bases between. Germline V gene data show CDR1 as SGDLS and CDR2 as YYNGEE. The CDR3 length is 14 residues. Supplemented by reference TRBV9 and TRBJ1-1, the full variable domain reads DSGVTQTPKHLITATGQRVTLRCSPRSGDLSVYWYQQSLDQGLQFLIQYYNGEERAKGNILERFSAQQFPDLHSELNLSSLELGDSALYFCASSPAGGAVGAFFGQGTRLTVV.

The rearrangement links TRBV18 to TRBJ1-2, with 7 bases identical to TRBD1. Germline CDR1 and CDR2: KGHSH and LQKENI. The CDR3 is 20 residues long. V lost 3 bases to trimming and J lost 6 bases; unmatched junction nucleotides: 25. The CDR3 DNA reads TGTGCCAGCTCACCCCGTGCAAGACTCGGGACAGCCAGCAAAGGGGATGGCTACACCTTC. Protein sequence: CASSPRARLGTASKGDGYTF.

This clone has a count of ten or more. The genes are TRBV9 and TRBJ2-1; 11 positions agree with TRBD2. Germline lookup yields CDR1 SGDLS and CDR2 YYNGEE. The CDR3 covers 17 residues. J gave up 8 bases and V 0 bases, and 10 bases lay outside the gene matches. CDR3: CASSVDPLAGGMHEQFF. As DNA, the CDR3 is TGTGCCAGCAGCGTAGATCCTCTAGCGGGGGGCATGCATGAGCAGTTCTTC. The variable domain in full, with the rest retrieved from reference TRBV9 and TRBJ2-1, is DSGVTQTPKHLITATGQRVTLRCSPRSGDLSVYWYQQSLDQGLQFLIQYYNGEERAKGNILERFSAQQFPDLHSELNLSSLELGDSALYFCASSVDPLAGGMHEQFFGPGTRLTVL.

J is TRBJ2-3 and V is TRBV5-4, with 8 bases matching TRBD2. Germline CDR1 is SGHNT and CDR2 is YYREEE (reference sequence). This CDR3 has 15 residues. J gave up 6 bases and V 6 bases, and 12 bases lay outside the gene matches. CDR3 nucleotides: TGTGCCAGCACCGTCCGGGGGGGAACGAGGGATACGCAGTATTTT. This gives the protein CASTVRGGTRDTQYF.

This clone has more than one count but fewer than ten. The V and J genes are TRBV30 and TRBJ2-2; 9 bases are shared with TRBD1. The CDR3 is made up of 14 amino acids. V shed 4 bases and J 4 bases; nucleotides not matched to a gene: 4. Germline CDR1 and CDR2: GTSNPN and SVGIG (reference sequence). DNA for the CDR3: TGTGCCTGGACAGGGACAGGGCGCACCGGGGAGCTGTTTTTT. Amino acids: CAWTGTGRTGELFF.

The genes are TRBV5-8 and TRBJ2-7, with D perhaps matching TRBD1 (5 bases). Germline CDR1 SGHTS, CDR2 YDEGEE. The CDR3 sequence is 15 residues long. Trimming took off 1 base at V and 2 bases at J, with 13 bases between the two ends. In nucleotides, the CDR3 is TGTGCCAGCAGCTTGCCAGGGTGGGTGCCCTACGAGCAGTACTTC. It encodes CASSLPGWVPYEQYF.

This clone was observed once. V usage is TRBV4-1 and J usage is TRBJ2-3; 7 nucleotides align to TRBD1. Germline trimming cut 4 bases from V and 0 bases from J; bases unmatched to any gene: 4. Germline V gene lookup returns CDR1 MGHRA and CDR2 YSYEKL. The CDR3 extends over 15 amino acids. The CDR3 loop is CASSPGTASTDTQYF. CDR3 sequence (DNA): TGCGCCAGCAGCCCCGGGACAGCTAGCACAGATACGCAGTATTTT.

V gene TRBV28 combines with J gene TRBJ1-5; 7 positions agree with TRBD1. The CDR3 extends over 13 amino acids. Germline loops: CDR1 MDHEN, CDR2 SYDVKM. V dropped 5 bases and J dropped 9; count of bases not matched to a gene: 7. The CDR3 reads CASSTTGQRPQHF. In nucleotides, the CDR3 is TGTGCCAGCAGTACAACGGGACAGAGGCCCCAGCATTTT.

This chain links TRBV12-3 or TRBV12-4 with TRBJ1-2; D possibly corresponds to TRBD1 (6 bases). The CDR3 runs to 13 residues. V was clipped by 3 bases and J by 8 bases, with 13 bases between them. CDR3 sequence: CASSFGGLSGYTF. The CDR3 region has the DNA TGTGCCAGCAGTTTCGGGGGGCTAAGCGGCTACACCTTC.

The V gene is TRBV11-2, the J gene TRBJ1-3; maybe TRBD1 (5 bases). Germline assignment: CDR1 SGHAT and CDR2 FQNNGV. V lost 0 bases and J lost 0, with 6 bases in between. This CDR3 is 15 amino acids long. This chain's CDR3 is CASSLEGGSGNTIYF. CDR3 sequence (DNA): TGTGCCAGCAGCTTAGAGGGGGGCTCTGGAAACACCATATATTTT.

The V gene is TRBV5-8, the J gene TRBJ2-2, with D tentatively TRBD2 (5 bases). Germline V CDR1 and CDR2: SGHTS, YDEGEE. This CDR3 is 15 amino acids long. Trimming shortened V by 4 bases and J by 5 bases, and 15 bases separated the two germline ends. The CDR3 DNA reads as TGTGCCAGCAGCCTTCGGACTGTTTCGACCGGGGAGCTGTTTTTT. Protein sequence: CASSLRTVSTGELFF.

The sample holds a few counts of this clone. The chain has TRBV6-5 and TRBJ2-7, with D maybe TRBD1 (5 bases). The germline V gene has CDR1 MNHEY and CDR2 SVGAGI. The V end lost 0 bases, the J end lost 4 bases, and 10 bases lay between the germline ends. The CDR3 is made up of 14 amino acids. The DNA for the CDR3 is TGTGCCAGCAGTTACTCGCATAAGGGGTACGAGCAGTACGTC. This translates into CASSYSHKGYEQYV.

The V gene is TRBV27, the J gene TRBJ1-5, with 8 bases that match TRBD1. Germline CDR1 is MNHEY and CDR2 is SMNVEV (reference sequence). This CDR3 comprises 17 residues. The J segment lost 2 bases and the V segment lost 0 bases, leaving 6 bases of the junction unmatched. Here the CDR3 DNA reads TGTGCCAGCAGTTTATCCTTCGGACAGGGAGGCAATCAGCCCCAGCATTTT. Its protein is CASSLSFGQGGNQPQHF.

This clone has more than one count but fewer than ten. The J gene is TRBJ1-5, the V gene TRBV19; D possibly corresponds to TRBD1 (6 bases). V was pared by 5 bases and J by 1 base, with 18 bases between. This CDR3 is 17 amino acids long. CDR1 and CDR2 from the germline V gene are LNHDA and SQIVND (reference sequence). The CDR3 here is CASSLQGGRKSNQPQHF. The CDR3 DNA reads TGTGCCAGTAGTCTACAGGGAGGGAGGAAGAGCAATCAGCCCCAGCATTTT.

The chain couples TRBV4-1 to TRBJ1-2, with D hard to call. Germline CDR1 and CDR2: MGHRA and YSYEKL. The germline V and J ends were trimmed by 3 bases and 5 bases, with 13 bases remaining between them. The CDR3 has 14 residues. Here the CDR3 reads CASSQPGVRYGYTF. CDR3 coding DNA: TGCGCCAGCAGCCAGCCCGGGGTGAGGTATGGCTACACCTTC.

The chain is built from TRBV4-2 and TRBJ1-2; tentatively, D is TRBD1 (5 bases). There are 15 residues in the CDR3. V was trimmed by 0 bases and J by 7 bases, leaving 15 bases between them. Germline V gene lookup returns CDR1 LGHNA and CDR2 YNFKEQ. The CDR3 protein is CASSQDRGFWAGYTF. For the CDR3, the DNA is TGTGCCAGCAGCCAAGATCGGGGGTTTTGGGCTGGCTACACCTTC.

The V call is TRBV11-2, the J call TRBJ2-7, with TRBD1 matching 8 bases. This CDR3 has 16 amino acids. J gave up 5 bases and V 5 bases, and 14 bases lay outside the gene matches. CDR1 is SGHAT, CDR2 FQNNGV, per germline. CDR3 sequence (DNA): TGTGCCAGCAGCCATAGACGGGACAGGCTCTTCAACGAGCAGTACGTC. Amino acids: CASSHRRDRLFNEQYV.

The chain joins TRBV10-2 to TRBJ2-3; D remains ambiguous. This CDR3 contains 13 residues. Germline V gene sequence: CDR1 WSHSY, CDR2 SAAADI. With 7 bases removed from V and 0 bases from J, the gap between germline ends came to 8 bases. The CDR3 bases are TGCGCCAGCACGGCAGCGAGCACAGATACGCAGTATTTT. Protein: CASTAASTDTQYF.

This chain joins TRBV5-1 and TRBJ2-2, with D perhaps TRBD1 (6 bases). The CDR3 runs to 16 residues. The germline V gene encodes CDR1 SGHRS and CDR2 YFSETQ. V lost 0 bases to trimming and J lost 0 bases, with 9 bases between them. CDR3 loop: CASSLAGQPNTGELFF. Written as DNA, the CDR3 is TGCGCCAGCAGCTTGGCCGGACAGCCGAACACCGGGGAGCTGTTTTTT.

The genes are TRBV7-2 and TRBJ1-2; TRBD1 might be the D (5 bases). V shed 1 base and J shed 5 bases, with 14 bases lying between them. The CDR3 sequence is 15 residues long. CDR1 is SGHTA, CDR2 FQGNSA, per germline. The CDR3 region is CASSLDSGIRYGYTF. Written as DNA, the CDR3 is TGTGCCAGCAGCTTAGATTCAGGGATTCGTTATGGCTACACCTTC.

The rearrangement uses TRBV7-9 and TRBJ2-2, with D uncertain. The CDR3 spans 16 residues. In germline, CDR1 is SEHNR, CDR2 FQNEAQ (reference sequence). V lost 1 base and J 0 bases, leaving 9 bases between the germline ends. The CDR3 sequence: CASSLVAVANTGELFF. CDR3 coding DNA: TGTGCCAGCAGCTTAGTAGCCGTCGCGAACACCGGGGAGCTGTTTTTT.

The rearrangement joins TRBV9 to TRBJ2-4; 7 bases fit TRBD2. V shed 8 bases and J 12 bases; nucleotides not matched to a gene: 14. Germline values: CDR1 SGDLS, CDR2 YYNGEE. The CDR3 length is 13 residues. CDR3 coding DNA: TGTGCCAGTTCAACCGAGGGAGGGACGGATCAGTACTTC. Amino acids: CASSTEGGTDQYF.

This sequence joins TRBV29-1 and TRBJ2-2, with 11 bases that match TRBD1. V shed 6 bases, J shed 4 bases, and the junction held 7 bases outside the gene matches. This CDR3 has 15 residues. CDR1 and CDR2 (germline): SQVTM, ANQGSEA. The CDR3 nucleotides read TGCAGCGTCGCGGACAGGGGGCTGGGCACCGGGGAGCTGTTTTTT. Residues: CSVADRGLGTGELFF.

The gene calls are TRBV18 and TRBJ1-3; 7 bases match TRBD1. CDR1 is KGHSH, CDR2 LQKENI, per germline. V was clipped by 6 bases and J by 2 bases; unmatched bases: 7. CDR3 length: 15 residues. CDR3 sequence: CASSDADRAGNTIYF. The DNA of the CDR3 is TGTGCCAGCTCTGACGCAGACAGGGCTGGAAACACCATATATTTT.

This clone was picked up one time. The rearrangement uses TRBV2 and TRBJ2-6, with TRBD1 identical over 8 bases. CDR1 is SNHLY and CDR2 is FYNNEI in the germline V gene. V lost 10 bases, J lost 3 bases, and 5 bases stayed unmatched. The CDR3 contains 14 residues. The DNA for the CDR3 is TGTGCCAAAGGACAGGGTTATGGGGCCAACGTCCTGACTTTC. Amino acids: CAKGQGYGANVLTF.